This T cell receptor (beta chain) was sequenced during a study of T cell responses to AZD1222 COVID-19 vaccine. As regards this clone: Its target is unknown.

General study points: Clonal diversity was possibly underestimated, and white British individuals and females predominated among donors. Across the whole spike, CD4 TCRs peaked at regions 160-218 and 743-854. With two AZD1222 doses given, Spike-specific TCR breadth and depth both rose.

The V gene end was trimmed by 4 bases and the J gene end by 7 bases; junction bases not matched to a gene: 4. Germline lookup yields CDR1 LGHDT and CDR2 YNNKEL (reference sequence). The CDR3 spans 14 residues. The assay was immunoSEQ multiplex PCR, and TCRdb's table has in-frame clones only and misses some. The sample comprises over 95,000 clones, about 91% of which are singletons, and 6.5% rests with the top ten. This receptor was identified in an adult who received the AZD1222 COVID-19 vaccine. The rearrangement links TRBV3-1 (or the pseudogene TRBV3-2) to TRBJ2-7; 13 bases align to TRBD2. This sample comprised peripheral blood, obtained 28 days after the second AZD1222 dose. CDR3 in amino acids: CASSRGGLAGEQYF. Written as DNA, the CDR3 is TGTGCCAGCAGCCGAGGGGGACTAGCGGGGGAGCAGTACTTC.